A selection of T cell receptor beta chains follows, all from one sample in a study of T-cell reconstitution after alpha-beta-depleted transplantation in children. TCRdb reprocessed the PCR reads via MiXCR and lists one record per CDR3 protein. The sample lists under 450,000 distinct CDR3 sequences, roughly 15% occurring once. The sequencing used PBMCs, mostly from graft donor cells, collected 360 days after TCRalphabeta/CD19-depleted stem cell transplant. These receptors were obtained from a boy younger than two who had a stem cell transplant for Wiskott-Aldrich syndrome, so the T cells may come from the graft donor. Both conserved end residues are part of each CDR3. The order of the fields is J gene, clone size, V gene, D gene, CDR3 DNA, CDR3 protein. D genes are given only for firm matches. A clone size is listed for some rows: how often the clone was seen (once, few, many), or a class if it is expanded.

TRBJ2-5 NA TRBV18 TRBD2 TGTGCCAGCTCACCAACACCGCTAGCGGGGGAAGAGACCCAGTACTTC CASSPTPLAGEETQYF
TRBJ2-7 NA TRBV12-3/TRBV12-4 NA TGTGCCAGCAGGGGCTCTGACCACCCTTACGAGCAGTACTTC CASRGSDHPYEQYF
TRBJ2-1 NA TRBV24-1 TRBD1 TGTGCCACCAGTGCCCTGACAGGGTTCGGCAATGAGCAGTTCTTC CATSALTGFGNEQFF
TRBJ2-5 NA TRBV28 NA TGTGCCAGCAGGAGATACCTAGTGTCGGAGACCCAGTACTTC CASRRYLVSETQYF
TRBJ2-1 few TRBV20-1 NA TGCAGTGCTAGAGATAGGGCGCGATCCAATGAGCAGTTCTTC CSARDRARSNEQFF
TRBJ2-2 few TRBV12-5 NA TGTGCTAGTGGTTTGACCGGGGAGCTGTTTTTT CASGLTGELFF
TRBJ1-1 few TRBV29-1 NA TGCAGCGTTGAAAGGAACACTGAAGCTTTCTTT CSVERNTEAFF
TRBJ1-2 NA TRBV12-3/TRBV12-4 TRBD1 TGTGCCAGCAGTTCCCCCCTACGACAGGGCAAGTATGGCTACACCTTC CASSSPLRQGKYGYTF
TRBJ1-1 NA TRBV6-1 NA TGTGCCAGCAGCACTGCCCTGACAGCCATGAACACTGAAGCTTTCTTT CASSTALTAMNTEAFF
TRBJ1-1 NA TRBV10-3 NA TGTGCCATCAGGATCGACACTGAAGCTTTCTTT CAIRIDTEAFF
TRBJ2-5 few TRBV4-1 NA TGCGCCAGCAGCCAAGGGGCTACCTTGGGGACCCAGTACTTC CASSQGATLGTQYF
TRBJ1-5 few TRBV5-1 NA TGCGCCAGCAGGTTGACAGAAAATCAGCCCCAGCATTTT CASRLTENQPQHF
TRBJ1-6 NA TRBV6-5 NA TGTGCCAGCAGTTACTCAGGCTCTAATTCACCCCTCCACTTT CASSYSGSNSPLHF
TRBJ2-3 few TRBV14 NA TGTGCCAGCAGCCAAGAGAGGGGGGCCCTCACAGATACGCAGTATTTT CASSQERGALTDTQYF
TRBJ2-3 NA TRBV7-6 NA TGTGCCAGCAGCCCCAAACTAGCAGCTTTACAGACAGATACGCAGTATTTT CASSPKLAALQTDTQYF
TRBJ2-1 NA TRBV11-3 NA TGTGCCAGCAGCCCCCGTGGTTACTTCCAGCAGTTCTTC CASSPRGYFQQFF
TRBJ1-4 many TRBV5-1 NA TGCGCCAGCAGCTTGGAAGGGGACGAACTGTTTTTT CASSLEGDELFF
TRBJ2-5 many TRBV24-1 NA TGTGCCACCAGTGATTTGTCGGAGGGGATGGGAGAGACCCAGTACTTC CATSDLSEGMGETQYF
TRBJ1-3 NA TRBV29-1 NA TGCAGCGTCGCAAATCCGGGATTCACCATATATTTT CSVANPGFTIYF
TRBJ2-7 NA TRBV29-1 TRBD1 TGCAGCATCTGGGACAGCCCCTACGAGCAGTACTTC CSIWDSPYEQYF
TRBJ2-1 NA TRBV4-3 TRBD2 TGCGCCAGCAGATCAGGGACTAGCGGGACGGATGAGCAGTTCTTC CASRSGTSGTDEQFF
TRBJ2-7 few TRBV5-1 NA TGCGCCAGCAGTACCTCCCCCGGGACACACTCCTACGAGCAGTACTTC CASSTSPGTHSYEQYF
TRBJ2-5 NA TRBV3-1 NA TGTGCCAGCAGCCAAGATCGACAGAGGGTAATCGACGCCCGGCGAGAGACCCAGTACTTC CASSQDRQRVIDARRETQYF
TRBJ2-7 NA TRBV5-1 NA TGCGCCAGTAGAAGGGAGAGCTACGAGCAGTACTTC CASRRESYEQYF
TRBJ1-6 NA TRBV10-3 NA TGTGCCATCAGTGGGGGTATAACAGGGAAGAAATCCTATAATTCACCCCTCCACTTT CAISGGITGKKSYNSPLHF
TRBJ2-7 few TRBV6-5 TRBD1 TGTGCCAGCCGACAGGGGGCGAGCGAGCAGTACTTC CASRQGASEQYF
TRBJ2-4 NA TRBV7-9 NA TGTGCCAGCAGCTCTACCATGGGTAACATTCAGTACTTC CASSSTMGNIQYF
TRBJ2-2 NA TRBV6-2/TRBV6-3 NA TGTGCCAGCAGTTCCCCGGGACCCCTGAACACCGGGGAGCTGTTTTTT CASSSPGPLNTGELFF
TRBJ2-4 NA TRBV20-1 TRBD2 TGCAGTGCTAGTCGGTTGGCGGGAGGAAGGAAAAACATTCAGTACTTC CSASRLAGGRKNIQYF
TRBJ2-1 NA TRBV19 TRBD2 TGTGCCAGTAGTTTAGCGGGGGGGCGGTATAGTGAGCAGTTCTTC CASSLAGGRYSEQFF
TRBJ2-3 few TRBV5-1 NA TGCGCCAGCAGCCCGGGGGATTACAGGGGCACAGATACGCAGTATTTT CASSPGDYRGTDTQYF
TRBJ1-1 NA TRBV30 NA TGTGCCTGCATCCGAGGGTCTGAAGCTTTCTTT CACIRGSEAFF
TRBJ2-1 few TRBV5-1 NA TGCGCCAGCAGCCGGAGGCCGGATGAGCAGTTCTTC CASSRRPDEQFF
TRBJ2-6 NA TRBV5-1 NA TGCGCCAGCAGCTTGGAGAGGGCCATCTCTGGGGCCAACGTCCCGACTTTC CASSLERAISGANVPTF
TRBJ2-1 NA TRBV12-3/TRBV12-4 NA TGTGCCAGGAGGCAAAAAAGAGACAATGAGCAGTTCTTC CARRQKRDNEQFF